The clone carrying this T cell receptor beta chain appeared a few times. Its antigen is unidentified. This sample is part of a study of response to subunit inactivated influenza vaccine. Study results and limitations: Authors suggested seasonal influenza vaccinations each recruit few new T cells.

TCRdb re-analysed the RT-PCR reads in MiXCR, keeping a single row per CDR3 protein. The sample shows hundreds of thousands of distinct CDR3 sequences, approximately 14% of them seen only once. This CDR3 has 17 residues. Germline lookup yields CDR1 MDHEN and CDR2 SYDVKM. V gave up 1 base and J gave up 6 bases, with 19 bases separating them. This chain links TRBV28 with TRBJ1-5; tentatively, D is TRBD1 (6 bases). The sequencing used PBMCs from blood, collected 14 to 15 days before vaccination. The receptor was isolated from a man aged 45-60 years who received an inactivated influenza vaccine. CDR3 nucleotides: TGTGCCAGCAGTTTATTCGCCGGGGCAGGGGTACGTCAGCCCCAGCATTTT. This gives the protein CASSLFAGAGVRQPQHF.